The rows below give T cell receptor beta chains drawn from one sample of a study of tumor-infiltrating lymphocytes in oesophageal squamous cell carcinoma. TCRdb itself ran the PCR reads through MiXCR, one entry per CDR3 protein. The sample holds about 10,000 distinct CDR3 sequences, roughly three fifths seen once. The sample comprised esophageal tumor tissue. Source of these receptors: a male donor with esophageal squamous cell carcinoma. CDR3s include the opening cysteine and the closing phenylalanine or tryptophan. The order of the fields is J gene, V gene, CDR3 length, D gene, clone size, CDR3 DNA, CDR3 protein. A D gene is named only where the DNA matches it firmly. Not every row has a clone size; where given, it reads once, few, many or a size class.

>TRBJ2-7|TRBV7-2|15|NA|NA
TGTGCCAGCAGCTCGGACGGGGCGGGATCCTACGAGCAGTACTTC
CASSSDGAGSYEQYF
>TRBJ2-2|TRBV7-9|14|TRBD1|once
TGTGCCAGCAGCCCCGACAGGGCGACCGGGGAGCTGTTTTTT
CASSPDRATGELFF
>TRBJ2-5|TRBV7-8|14|NA|NA
TGTGCCAGCAGCTTAGGACGGGGTCAAGAGACCCAGTACTTC
CASSLGRGQETQYF
>TRBJ1-2|TRBV7-2|13|NA|NA
TGTGCCAGCAGCTGGACAACACAAAGGGGCTACACCTTC
CASSWTTQRGYTF
>TRBJ2-7|TRBV27|14|NA|few
TGTGCCAGCAGTTTAGGTTCCTCACCGGGAGAGCAGTACTTC
CASSLGSSPGEQYF
>TRBJ1-2|TRBV7-2|16|TRBD1|NA
TGTGCCAGCAGCTTAGGGCCCACAGGGGGCGCGAAAGGCTACACCTTC
CASSLGPTGGAKGYTF
>TRBJ2-5|TRBV6-1|16|NA|NA
TGTGCCAGCAGTGAAGCTTTACCAGGGGCCGGAGAGACCCAGTACTTC
CASSEALPGAGETQYF
>TRBJ2-3|TRBV28|16|TRBD2|NA
TGTGCCAGCAGTCCCCCGACTAGCGGGAGGAGAGGTACGCAGTATTTT
CASSPPTSGRRGTQYF
>TRBJ1-2|TRBV7-2|14|TRBD1|once
TGTGCCAGCAGCTTAACGGGACAGGGGTATGGCTACACCTTC
CASSLTGQGYGYTF
>TRBJ2-3|TRBV7-3|14|TRBD2|few
TGTGCCAGCAGCTCCGGACTAGCGACAGATACGCAGTATTTT
CASSSGLATDTQYF
>TRBJ2-1|TRBV7-3|16|TRBD2|few
TGTGCCAGCAGCCCAGCCGGGACTAGCAGGTACAATGAGCAGTTCTTC
CASSPAGTSRYNEQFF
>TRBJ2-3|TRBV14|14|NA|NA
TGTGCCAGCAGCCGCCAACAATACACAGATACGCAGTATTTT
CASSRQQYTDTQYF
>TRBJ2-7|TRBV7-9|13|NA|few
TGTGCCAGCACGGGCGGAGACTCCTACGAGCAGTACTTC
CASTGGDSYEQYF
>TRBJ2-5|TRBV11-3|16|NA|NA
TGTGCCAGCAGCTTAGATGGGCAGTCGAGGGGAGAGACCCAGTACTTC
CASSLDGQSRGETQYF
>TRBJ2-5|TRBV7-8|17|NA|few
TGTGCCAGCAGCTTGCCCCTACGGGACATTAGATTTCGGGAGCAGTACTTC
CASSLPLRDIRFREQYF
>TRBJ2-3|TRBV7-3|18|TRBD2|NA
TGTGCCAGCAGCTCAACGTCGACTAGCGGGGGGGTTATAGATACGCAGTATTTT
CASSSTSTSGGVIDTQYF
>TRBJ2-5|TRBV10-3|12|NA|NA
TGTGCCATCAGTGACCACCAAGAGACCCAGTACTTC
CAISDHQETQYF
>TRBJ2-3|TRBV7-8|16|TRBD2|few
TGTGCCAGCAGGCCACAGACTAGCGGATACACAGATACGCAGTATTTT
CASRPQTSGYTDTQYF
>TRBJ1-1|TRBV28|13|NA|once
TGTGCCAGCAGAGGGGGGGTGAACACTGAAGCTTTCTTT
CASRGGVNTEAFF
>TRBJ1-1|TRBV5-1|14|NA|NA
TGCGCCAGCAGCTTTGGGGAGACGAACACTGAAGCTTTCTTT
CASSFGETNTEAFF
>TRBJ2-5|TRBV7-2|14|TRBD2|NA
TGTGCCAGCAGCCTTAGCGGGAGATGGGAGACCCAGTACTTC
CASSLSGRWETQYF
>TRBJ2-1|TRBV6-2/TRBV6-3|13|TRBD2|NA
TGTGCCAGCAGTGAAACGGGCGGGAGTGAGCAGTTCTTC
CASSETGGSEQFF
>TRBJ2-3|TRBV7-8|13|NA|few
TGTGCCAGCAGGATGTCCCGTGAGCCAACGCAGTATTTT
CASRMSREPTQYF
>TRBJ2-7|TRBV7-9|14|NA|NA
TGTGCCATCAAAATACAGGGCCCTGGGAACGAGCAGTACTTC
CAIKIQGPGNEQYF
>TRBJ2-5|TRBV7-6|14|TRBD1|NA
TGTGCCAGTATACCGGGACAGGCATGGGAGACCCAGTACTTC
CASIPGQAWETQYF
>TRBJ1-1|TRBV7-9|15|NA|NA
TGTGCTAGCAGCACAGACAGGTCTCCGGACACTGAAGCTTTCTTT
CASSTDRSPDTEAFF
>TRBJ2-3|TRBV7-2|16|NA|NA
TGTGCCAGCAGCTTAGGCCGCGGGATTCGCACAGATACGCAGTATTTT
CASSLGRGIRTDTQYF